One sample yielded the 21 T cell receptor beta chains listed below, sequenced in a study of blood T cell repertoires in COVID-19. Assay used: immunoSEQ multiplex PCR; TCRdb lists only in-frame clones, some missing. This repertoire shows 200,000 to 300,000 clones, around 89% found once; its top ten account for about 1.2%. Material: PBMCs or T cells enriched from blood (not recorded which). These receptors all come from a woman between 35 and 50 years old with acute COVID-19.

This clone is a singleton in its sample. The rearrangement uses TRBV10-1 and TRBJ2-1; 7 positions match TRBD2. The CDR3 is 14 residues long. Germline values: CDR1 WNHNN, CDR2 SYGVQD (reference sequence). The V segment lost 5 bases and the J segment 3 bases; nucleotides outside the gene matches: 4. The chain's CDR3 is CASSPGEGYNEQFF. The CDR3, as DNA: TGCGCCAGCAGTCCGGGGGAGGGCTACAATGAGCAGTTCTTC.

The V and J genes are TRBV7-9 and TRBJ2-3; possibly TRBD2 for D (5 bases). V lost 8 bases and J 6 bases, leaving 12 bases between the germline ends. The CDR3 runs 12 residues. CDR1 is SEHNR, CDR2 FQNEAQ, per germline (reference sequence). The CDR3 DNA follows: TGTGCCAGCGGGAGTTCATCCGATACGCAGTATTTT. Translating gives CASGSSSDTQYF.

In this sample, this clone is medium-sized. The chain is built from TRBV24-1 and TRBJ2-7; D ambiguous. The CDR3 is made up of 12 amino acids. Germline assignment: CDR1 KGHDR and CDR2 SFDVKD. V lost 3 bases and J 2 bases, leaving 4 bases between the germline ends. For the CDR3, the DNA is TGTGCCACCAGTGATCGTCCCTACGAGCAGTACGTC. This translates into CATSDRPYEQYV.

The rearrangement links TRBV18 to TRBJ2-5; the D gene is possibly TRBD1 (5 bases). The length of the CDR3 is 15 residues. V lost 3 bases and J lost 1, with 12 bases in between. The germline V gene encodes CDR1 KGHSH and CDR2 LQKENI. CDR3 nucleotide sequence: TGTGCCAGCTCACCTCGCGGACAAAGCCAAGAGACCCAGTACTTC. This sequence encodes CASSPRGQSQETQYF.

The DNA of the CDR3 is TGTGCCAGCTCCCCTCGGGGGGGGGCGATTACCTATGGCTACACCTTC. It encodes CASSPRGGAITYGYTF. J is TRBJ1-2 and V is TRBV7-9, with a weak D call TRBD1 (6 bases). Trimming removed 8 bases from V and 4 bases from J, with 23 bases in between. Looked up from germline, CDR1 is SEHNR and CDR2 is FQNEAQ (reference sequence). The CDR3 is 16 residues long.

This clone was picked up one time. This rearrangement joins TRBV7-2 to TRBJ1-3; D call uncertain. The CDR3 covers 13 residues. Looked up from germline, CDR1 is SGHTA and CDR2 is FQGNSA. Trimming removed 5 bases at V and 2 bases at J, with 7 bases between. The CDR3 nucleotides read TGTGCCAGCAGCCCTACGCCTGGAAACACCATATATTTT. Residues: CASSPTPGNTIYF. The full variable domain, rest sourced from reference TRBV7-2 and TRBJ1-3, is GAGVSQSPSNKVTEKGKDVELRCDPISGHTALYWYRQSLGQGLEFLIYFQGNSAPDKSGLPSDRFSAERTGGSVSTLTIQRTQQEDSAVYLCASSPTPGNTIYFGEGSWLTVV.

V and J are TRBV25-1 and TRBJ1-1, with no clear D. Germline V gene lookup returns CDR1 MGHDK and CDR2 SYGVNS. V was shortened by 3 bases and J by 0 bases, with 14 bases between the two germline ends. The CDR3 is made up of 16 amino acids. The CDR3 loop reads CASSEKKQSMNTEAFF. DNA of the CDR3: TGTGCCAGCAGTGAGAAGAAACAGAGCATGAACACTGAAGCTTTCTTT.

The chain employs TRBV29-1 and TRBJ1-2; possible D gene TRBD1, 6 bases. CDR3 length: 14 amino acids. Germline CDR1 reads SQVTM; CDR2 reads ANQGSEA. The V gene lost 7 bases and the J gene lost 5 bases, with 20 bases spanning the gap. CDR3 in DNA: TGCAGCGCCTTACACACGGGGAGGGGGTATGGCTACACCTTC. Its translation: CSALHTGRGYGYTF.

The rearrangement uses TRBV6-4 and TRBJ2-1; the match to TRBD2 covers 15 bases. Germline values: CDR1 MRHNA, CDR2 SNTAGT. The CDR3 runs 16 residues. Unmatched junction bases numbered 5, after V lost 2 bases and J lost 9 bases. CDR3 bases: TGTGCCAGCAGTGACGGACTAGCGGGAGGGCCAACTGAGCAGTTCTTC. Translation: CASSDGLAGGPTEQFF.

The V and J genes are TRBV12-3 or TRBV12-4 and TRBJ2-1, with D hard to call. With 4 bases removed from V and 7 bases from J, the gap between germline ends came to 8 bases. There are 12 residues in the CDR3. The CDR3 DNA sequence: TGTGCCAGCAGTTCAATTCGGAATGAGCAGTTCTTC. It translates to CASSSIRNEQFF.

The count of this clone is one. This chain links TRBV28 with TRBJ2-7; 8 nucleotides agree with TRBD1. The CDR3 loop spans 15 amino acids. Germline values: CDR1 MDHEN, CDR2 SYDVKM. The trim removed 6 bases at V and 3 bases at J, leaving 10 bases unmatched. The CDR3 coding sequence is TGTGCCAGCAGCCCGGGACAGGCTACAGGCTACGAGCAGTACTTC. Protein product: CASSPGQATGYEQYF.

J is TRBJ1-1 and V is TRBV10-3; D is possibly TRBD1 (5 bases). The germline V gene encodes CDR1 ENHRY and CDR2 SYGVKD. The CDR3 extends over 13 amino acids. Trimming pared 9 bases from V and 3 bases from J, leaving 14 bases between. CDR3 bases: TGTGCCATACGCAATGGGGGGGACACTGAAGCTTTCTTT. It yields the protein CAIRNGGDTEAFF.

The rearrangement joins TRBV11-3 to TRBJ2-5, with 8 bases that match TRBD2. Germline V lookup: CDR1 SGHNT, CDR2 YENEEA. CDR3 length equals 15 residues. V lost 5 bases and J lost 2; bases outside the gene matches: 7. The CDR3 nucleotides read TGTGCCAGCAGCCATAAGCGGGAGCTGCAAGAGACCCAGTACTTC. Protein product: CASSHKRELQETQYF.

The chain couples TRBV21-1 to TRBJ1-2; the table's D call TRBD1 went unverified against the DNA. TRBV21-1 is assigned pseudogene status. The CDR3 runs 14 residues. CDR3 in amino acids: CASSKVGHSYGYTF. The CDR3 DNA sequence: TGTGCCAGCAGCAAAGTTGGGCACTCCTATGGCTACACCTTC.

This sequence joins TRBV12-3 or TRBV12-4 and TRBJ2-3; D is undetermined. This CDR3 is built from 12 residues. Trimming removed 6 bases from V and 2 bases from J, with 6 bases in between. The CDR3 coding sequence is TGTGCCAGCAGCACCTACACAGATACGCAGTATTTT. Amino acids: CASSTYTDTQYF.

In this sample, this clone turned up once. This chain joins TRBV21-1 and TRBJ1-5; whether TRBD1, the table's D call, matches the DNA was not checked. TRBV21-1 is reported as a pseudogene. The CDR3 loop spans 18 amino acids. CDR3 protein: CASSKVKVGDYNNQPQHF. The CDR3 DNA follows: TGTGCCAGCAGCAAAGTGAAGGTAGGGGATTATAACAATCAGCCCCAGCATTTT.

For the CDR3, the DNA is TGTGCCGTATCGGTAGCGGGATCCTACAATGAGCAGTTCTTC. Protein: CAVSVAGSYNEQFF. The gene calls are TRBV19 and TRBJ2-1; 8 positions match TRBD2. V shed 11 bases and J 1 base; nucleotides not matched to a gene: 7. The CDR3 runs 14 residues. Germline lookup yields CDR1 LNHDA and CDR2 SQIVND (reference sequence).

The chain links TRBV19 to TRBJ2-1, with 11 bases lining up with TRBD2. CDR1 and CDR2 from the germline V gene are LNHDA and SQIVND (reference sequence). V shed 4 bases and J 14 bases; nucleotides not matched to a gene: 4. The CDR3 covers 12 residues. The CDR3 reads CASSTHSGREFF. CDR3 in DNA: TGTGCCAGTAGTACCCATAGCGGGAGGGAGTTCTTC.

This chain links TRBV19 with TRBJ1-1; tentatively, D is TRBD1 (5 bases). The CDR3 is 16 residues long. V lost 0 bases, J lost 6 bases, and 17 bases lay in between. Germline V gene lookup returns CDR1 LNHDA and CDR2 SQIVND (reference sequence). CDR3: CASSIDGHGGRPEAFF. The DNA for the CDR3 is TGTGCCAGTAGTATAGATGGACACGGCGGACGACCTGAAGCTTTCTTT.

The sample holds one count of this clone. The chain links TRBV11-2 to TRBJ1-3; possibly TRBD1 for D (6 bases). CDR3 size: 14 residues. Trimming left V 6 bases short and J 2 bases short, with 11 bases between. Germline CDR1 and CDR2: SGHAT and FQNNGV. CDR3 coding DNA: TGTGCCAGCAGTTGGGGGGGCACTGGAAACACCATATATTTT. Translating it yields CASSWGGTGNTIYF.

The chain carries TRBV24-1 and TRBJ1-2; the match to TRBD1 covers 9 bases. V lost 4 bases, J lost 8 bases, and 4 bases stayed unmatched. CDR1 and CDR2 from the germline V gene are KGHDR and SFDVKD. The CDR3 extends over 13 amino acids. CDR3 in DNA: TGTGCCACCAGTGACCCGGGGACAGGGGGCTACACCTTC. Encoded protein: CATSDPGTGGYTF.